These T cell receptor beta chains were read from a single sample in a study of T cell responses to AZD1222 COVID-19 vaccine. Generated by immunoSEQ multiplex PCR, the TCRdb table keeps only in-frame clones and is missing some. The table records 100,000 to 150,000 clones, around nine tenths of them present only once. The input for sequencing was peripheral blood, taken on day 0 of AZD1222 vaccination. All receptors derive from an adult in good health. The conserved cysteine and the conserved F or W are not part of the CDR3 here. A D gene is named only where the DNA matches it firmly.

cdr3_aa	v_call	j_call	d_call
ASSYENPRETQY	TRBV6-2/TRBV6-3	TRBJ2-5	-
ASSLARGLQPQH	TRBV7-8	TRBJ1-5	TRBD1
ASSFLTGNEQF	TRBV7-2	TRBJ2-1	-
ASSPDRDGTQY	TRBV18	TRBJ2-5	TRBD1
ASSLEAGRNIQY	TRBV7-2	TRBJ2-4	-
ASSLTGGSGNTIY	TRBV5-1	TRBJ1-3	-
AISGGGEKQF	TRBV10-3	TRBJ2-1	-
ASRLNEQF	TRBV19	TRBJ2-1	-
ASSHRRAGPVEQY	TRBV5-4	TRBJ2-7	-
ASSQRNSPLH	TRBV3-1/TRBV3-2	TRBJ1-6	-
ASSPAAKGGYT	TRBV11-2	TRBJ1-2	-
ATSRDQGQPQH	TRBV15	TRBJ1-5	-
ASTPTSDSPLH	TRBV2	TRBJ1-6	-
SVEGLRSRRAYNEQF	TRBV29-1	TRBJ2-1	-
ASSQDPGRLAQETQY	TRBV4-1	TRBJ2-5	TRBD2
ASSPGQGAGTEAF	TRBV18	TRBJ1-1	TRBD1
ASSQDPGAVVNYGYT	TRBV4-3	TRBJ1-2	-
ASGRDSYNEQF	TRBV27	TRBJ2-1	-
ASSYSGLPAEAF	TRBV6-5	TRBJ1-1	-
ASSQESQLSYEQY	TRBV4-1	TRBJ2-7	-
ASTGRWAYEQY	TRBV6-5	TRBJ2-7	-
ASGSGTRTTNEKLF	TRBV2	TRBJ1-4	-
ASSLPTYEQY	TRBV7-2	TRBJ2-7	-
ASQMGGTNEKLF	TRBV28	TRBJ1-4	-